The 18 T cell receptor beta chains listed next were all sequenced from one sample in a study of blood T cells in healthy people across ages. Through a sample-barcoded 5' primer and a J-beta primer mix, a second PCR was run for roughly 7 to 12 cycles. TCRdb independently ran MiXCR on the 5' RACE reads; one entry per CDR3 protein. The sample has 1.5 million to 2 million distinct CDR3 sequences; about two fifths are singletons. Material for sequencing was blood. Receptor source: a human donor in good health.

This chain connects TRBV6-5 to TRBJ2-7; D is undetermined. Germline CDR1 MNHEY, CDR2 SVGAGI. Trimming stripped 0 bases from V and 0 bases from J, with 12 bases between. The length of the CDR3 is 16 residues. This CDR3 is CASSYSVTVSSYEQYF. For the CDR3, the DNA is TGTGCCAGCAGTTACTCAGTAACAGTTAGCTCCTACGAGCAGTACTTC.

This sequence joins TRBV6-5 and TRBJ2-5; 8 bases fit TRBD2. V lost 5 bases and J lost 5; bases outside the gene matches: 10. The V gene's germline CDR1 is MNHEY and CDR2 SVGAGI. The length of the CDR3 is 15 residues. CDR3 loop: CASSRTTSAGETQYF. CDR3 sequence (DNA): TGTGCCAGCAGTCGAACGACTAGCGCGGGGGAGACCCAGTACTTC.

V usage is TRBV10-3 and J usage is TRBJ2-1; 8 bases match TRBD2. The CDR3 totals 17 residues. The J segment lost 8 bases and the V segment lost 0 bases, leaving 12 bases of the junction unmatched. Germline CDR1 and CDR2: ENHRY and SYGVKD. The chain's CDR3 is CAISESMKSGGLDEQFF. CDR3 DNA: TGTGCCATCAGTGAGTCGATGAAGTCGGGGGGGTTAGATGAGCAGTTCTTC.

V and J are TRBV7-3 and TRBJ1-2, with 9 bases lining up with TRBD1. V was pared by 2 bases and J by 7 bases, with 5 bases of the junction left unmatched. CDR3 length equals 14 residues. Germline values: CDR1 SGHTA, CDR2 FQGTGA. CDR3 region: CASSLGTGRAGYTF. CDR3 DNA: TGTGCCAGCAGCTTAGGGACAGGGCGGGCTGGCTACACCTTC. Variable domain in full (rest from reference TRBV7-3 and TRBJ1-2): GAGVSQTPSNKVTEKGKYVELRCDPISGHTALYWYRQSLGQGPEFLIYFQGTGAADDSGLPNDRFFAVRPEGSVSTLKIQRTERGDSAVYLCASSLGTGRAGYTFGSGTRLTVV.

The gene calls are TRBV2 and TRBJ2-3; 13 nucleotides agree with TRBD2. This CDR3 region has 16 residues. Trimming cost V 0 bases and J 3 bases; bases outside gene matches: 0. Looked up from germline, CDR1 is SNHLY and CDR2 is FYNNEI. The CDR3 DNA reads as TGTGCCAGCAGTGAAGCGGGACTAGCGGGGACAGATACGCAGTATTTT. It yields the protein CASSEAGLAGTDTQYF.

J is TRBJ2-3 and V is TRBV10-3, with 9 bases that match TRBD1. This CDR3 is 14 amino acids long. The junction had 3 bases not matched to a gene; V was cut back by 3 bases and J by 5 bases. Germline V lookup: CDR1 ENHRY, CDR2 SYGVKD. CDR3 amino acids: CAISERQGGDTQYF. Here the CDR3 DNA reads TGTGCCATCAGTGAAAGACAGGGGGGAGATACGCAGTATTTT.

This clonotype was counted between two and nine times. This chain links TRBV5-1 with TRBJ2-7; D gene ambiguous. The CDR3 has 14 residues. Trimming shortened V by 0 bases and J by 0 bases, and 7 bases separated the two germline ends. The V gene's germline CDR1 is SGHRS and CDR2 YFSETQ. CDR3 nucleotide sequence: TGCGCCAGCAGCTTGGACTTTAGCTCCTACGAGCAGTACTTC. This codes for CASSLDFSSYEQYF. The full variable domain, in which reference TRBV5-1 and TRBJ2-7 provide the parts outside the CDR3, is KAGVTQTPRYLIKTRGQQVTLSCSPISGHRSVSWYQQTPGQGLQFLFEYFSETQRNKGNFPGRFSGRQFSNSRSEMNVSTLELGDSALYLCASSLDFSSYEQYFGPGTRLTVT.

The genes are TRBV20-1 and TRBJ2-1, with 16 bases that match TRBD2. This CDR3 comprises 14 residues. Germline loops: CDR1 DFQATT, CDR2 SNEGSKA (reference sequence). V lost 6 bases, J lost 13 bases, and 9 bases stayed unmatched. The CDR3 sequence: CSAAGLAGGPFQFF. Written as DNA, the CDR3 is TGCAGTGCCGCGGGACTAGCGGGGGGGCCGTTCCAGTTCTTC.

This clonotype was recorded many times. Sequence at one end of the junction differs from germline and may be a read error. This chain joins TRBV5-1 and TRBJ2-1; tentatively, D is TRBD1 (7 bases). The CDR3 is 14 amino acids. Germline assignment: CDR1 SGHRS and CDR2 YFSETQ. The CDR3 loop is CASSSTGTYNEQFF. The CDR3 DNA reads TGTGCCAGCAGCTCGACAGGGACTTACAATGAGCAGTTCTTC.

This clonotype was counted only a few times. This sequence joins TRBV28 and TRBJ2-7, with a possible D match to TRBD1 (6 bases). Per the germline V gene, CDR1 is MDHEN and CDR2 is SYDVKM. Between the trimmed V and J ends, which lost 4 bases and 2 bases, there was a span of 15 bases. This CDR3 has 15 residues. CDR3 region: CASSSWRDRPYEQYF. CDR3 nucleotides: TGTGCCAGCAGTTCCTGGCGTGACAGGCCCTACGAGCAGTACTTC.

V and J are TRBV28 and TRBJ2-7, with 9 bases aligning to TRBD1. Germline V gene data show CDR1 as MDHEN and CDR2 as SYDVKM. The CDR3 runs 15 residues. The V gene end was trimmed by 5 bases and the J gene end by 1 base; junction bases not matched to a gene: 6. CDR3 sequence: CASSPRDRESYEQYF. DNA of the CDR3: TGTGCCAGCAGTCCGCGGGACAGGGAATCCTACGAGCAGTACTTC.

This clonotype was detected only a few times. The chain combines TRBV7-2 with TRBJ2-6; tentative D call: TRBD1 (6 bases). The germline V gene encodes CDR1 SGHTA and CDR2 FQGNSA. The CDR3 contains 17 residues. V dropped 1 base and J dropped 2 bases, with 12 bases sitting between them. In nucleotides, the CDR3 is TGTGCCAGCAGCTTAGTGCCGGCAGGGGCTGGGGCCAACGTCCTGACTTTC. Its translation: CASSLVPAGAGANVLTF.

The chain uses TRBV11-3 and TRBJ2-1; possible D gene TRBD2, 5 bases. Germline CDR1 SGHNT, CDR2 YENEEA. The CDR3 runs 13 residues. V was clipped by 3 bases and J by 9 bases, with 12 bases between them. In DNA form, the CDR3 reads TGTGCCAGCAGCTTTAGTCCCGGGATTGAGCAGTTCTTC. As protein: CASSFSPGIEQFF.

This clonotype was detected only a few times. The chain uses TRBV20-1 and TRBJ2-3, with TRBD1 as a possible D gene (6 bases). From germline, CDR1 is DFQATT and CDR2 SNEGSKA (reference sequence). V dropped 5 bases and J dropped 6 bases, with 12 bases sitting between them. This CDR3 contains 12 residues. The chain's CDR3 is CSAPARGDTQYF. The CDR3 region has the DNA TGCAGTGCTCCTGCAAGGGGGGATACGCAGTATTTT.

V and J are TRBV7-2 and TRBJ2-5; the match to TRBD2 covers 13 bases. Germline lookup yields CDR1 SGHTA and CDR2 FQGNSA. The CDR3 runs 16 residues. The trim removed 6 bases at V and 8 bases at J, leaving 12 bases unmatched. DNA for the CDR3: TGTGCCAGCAGACCGACTAGCGGGGGGATCTGGGAAACCCAGTACTTC. This codes for CASRPTSGGIWETQYF.

The chain has TRBV29-1 and TRBJ2-7; 7 bases match TRBD2. The V gene end was trimmed by 7 bases and the J gene end by 2 bases; junction bases not matched to a gene: 8. Per the germline V gene, CDR1 is SQVTM and CDR2 is ANQGSEA. This CDR3 is built from 13 residues. CDR3 region: CSAGGKTPYEQYF. CDR3 sequence (DNA): TGCAGCGCCGGGGGGAAAACCCCCTACGAGCAGTACTTC.

About this clonotype: The junction and the germline gene differ at one end; a read error may be behind it. The chain combines TRBV7-2 with TRBJ2-7, with 10 bases that match TRBD2. Germline V lookup: CDR1 SGHTA, CDR2 FQGNSA. The CDR3 covers 16 residues. CDR3 nucleotides: TGTGCCAGCAGCCCAGCGGGGGGGCTGCCCTCCTACGAGCGGTACTTC. This codes for CASSPAGGLPSYERYF. The entire variable domain, with the rest obtained from reference TRBV7-2 and TRBJ2-7, is as follows: GAGVSQSPSNKVTEKGKDVELRCDPISGHTALYWYRQSLGQGLEFLIYFQGNSAPDKSGLPSDRFSAERTGGSVSTLTIQRTQQEDSAVYLCASSPAGGLPSYERYFGPGTRLTVT.

The chain carries TRBV10-3 and TRBJ2-7; D could derive from TRBD1 or TRBD2 (5 bases each). The CDR3 sequence is 14 residues long. CDR1 and CDR2 from the germline V gene are ENHRY and SYGVKD. The V end lost 4 bases, the J end lost 3 bases, and 13 bases lay between the germline ends. The DNA of the CDR3 is TGTGCCATCAGTGTCGTAGGGACCCTCTACGAGCAGTACTTC. Protein: CAISVVGTLYEQYF.